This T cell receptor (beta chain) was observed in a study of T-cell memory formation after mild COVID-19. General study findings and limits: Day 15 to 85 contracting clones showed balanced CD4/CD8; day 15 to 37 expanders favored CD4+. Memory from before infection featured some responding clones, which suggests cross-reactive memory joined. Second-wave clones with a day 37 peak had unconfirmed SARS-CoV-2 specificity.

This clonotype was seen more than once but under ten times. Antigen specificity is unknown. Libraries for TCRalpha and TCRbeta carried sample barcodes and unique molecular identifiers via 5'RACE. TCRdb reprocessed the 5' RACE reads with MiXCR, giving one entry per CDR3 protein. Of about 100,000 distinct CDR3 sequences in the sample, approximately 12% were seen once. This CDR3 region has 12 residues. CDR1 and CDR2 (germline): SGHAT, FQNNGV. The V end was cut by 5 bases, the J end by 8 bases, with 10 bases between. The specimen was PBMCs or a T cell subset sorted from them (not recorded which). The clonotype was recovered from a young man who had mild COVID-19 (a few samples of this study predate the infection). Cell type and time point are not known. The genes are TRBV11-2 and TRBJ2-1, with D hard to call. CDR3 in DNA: TGTGCCAGCAGCCCGCCGCCGCATGAGCAGTTCTTC. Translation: CASSPPPHEQFF.